This passage covers 15 T cell receptor beta chains from one sample sequenced in a study of blood T cell repertoires in COVID-19. Measured with immunoSEQ multiplex PCR; TCRdb has only the in-frame clones, and not every one. The data hold about 440,000 clones, with 70% to 90% observed a single time. Sample: PBMCs or T cells enriched from blood (not recorded which). These receptors were collected from a young woman with acute COVID-19.

The chain couples TRBV20-1 to TRBJ2-1; TRBD2 agrees at 11 bases. V gave up 3 bases and J gave up 9 bases; unmatched junction bases: 4. Germline CDR1 reads DFQATT; CDR2 reads SNEGSKA (reference sequence). The CDR3 runs 13 residues. CDR3 sequence reads: CSASLAGGGEQFF. CDR3 DNA sequence: TGCAGTGCTAGTTTAGCGGGAGGGGGTGAGCAGTTCTTC.

This clone was recorded once. CDR3 residues: CASSVAGGGAGETQYF. The CDR3 nucleotides are TGTGCCAGCAGCGTAGCGGGCGGGGGGGCCGGAGAGACCCAGTACTTC. The V gene is TRBV9, the J gene TRBJ2-5; 9 bases align to TRBD2. Germline V gene lookup returns CDR1 SGDLS and CDR2 YYNGEE. CDR3 size: 16 residues. The J segment lost 4 bases and the V segment lost 0 bases, leaving 7 bases of the junction unmatched.

A note on this clone: The sample has other DNA sequences that encode this CDR3 too. The genes are TRBV7-9 and TRBJ1-2; D gene ambiguous. Trimming stripped 1 base from V and 0 bases from J, with 6 bases between. The CDR3 has 14 amino acids. Germline-derived CDR1 and CDR2 are SEHNR and FQNEAQ (reference sequence). The CDR3, as DNA: TGTGCCAGCAGCTTAGGTGCAGCTAACTATGGCTACACCTTC. This translates into CASSLGAANYGYTF.

The rearrangement joins TRBV13 to TRBJ1-6, with 9 bases matching TRBD1. Germline CDR1 is PRHDT and CDR2 is FYEKMQ (reference sequence). The CDR3 spans 15 residues. V lost 4 bases to trimming and J lost 6 bases; unmatched junction nucleotides: 4. In DNA, the CDR3 is TGTGCCAGCAGCTCCCGGGACAGGGCTAATTCACCCCTCCACTTT. Protein product: CASSSRDRANSPLHF.

The chain combines TRBV9 with TRBJ1-6, with D unclear. Germline V CDR1 and CDR2: SGDLS, YYNGEE. This CDR3 is built from 14 residues. V dropped 0 bases and J dropped 10 bases, with 11 bases sitting between them. The chain's CDR3 is CASSVDTPRSPLHF. The CDR3, as DNA: TGTGCCAGCAGCGTAGACACCCCCCGCTCACCCCTCCACTTT.

This clone was observed a handful of times. The rearrangement links TRBV5-1 to TRBJ1-1, with 12 bases fitting TRBD1. Germline trimming cut 0 bases from V and 4 bases from J; bases unmatched to any gene: 7. The CDR3 is made up of 17 amino acids. Germline lookup yields CDR1 SGHRS and CDR2 YFSETQ. The CDR3 sequence: CASSLDGTGGTSTEAFF. CDR3 DNA sequence: TGCGCCAGCAGCTTGGATGGGACAGGGGGCACAAGCACTGAAGCTTTCTTT.

This rearrangement joins TRBV2 to TRBJ1-2, with 7 positions matching TRBD1. This CDR3 has 12 residues. Trimming removed 6 bases from V and 5 bases from J; junction bases left unmatched: 3. Germline V gene lookup returns CDR1 SNHLY and CDR2 FYNNEI. Written as DNA, the CDR3 is TGTGCCAGCAGCATGACAGGGTATGGCTACACCTTC. Its protein product is CASSMTGYGYTF.

This chain connects TRBV7-8 to TRBJ1-2; 8 positions match TRBD1. The germline gives CDR1 SGHVS, CDR2 FQNEAQ. V was pared by 7 bases and J by 4 bases, with 8 bases of the junction left unmatched. The CDR3 runs 14 residues. The CDR3: CASTPQGAGYGYTF. The CDR3 coding sequence is TGTGCCAGCACCCCTCAGGGGGCAGGCTATGGCTACACCTTC.

In the case of this clone: Other DNA sequences in the sample encode the same CDR3. This chain uses TRBV19 with TRBJ2-7; D might be TRBD2 (5 bases). The ends were cut back, 1 base at V and 1 base at J, with 8 bases in the middle. Germline lookup yields CDR1 LNHDA and CDR2 SQIVND (reference sequence). This CDR3 region has 14 residues. The CDR3 sequence is CASSIGTGSYEQYF. CDR3 DNA sequence: TGTGCCAGTAGTATAGGGACGGGGTCCTACGAGCAGTACTTC.

This clone was detected many times. The chain uses TRBV5-1 and TRBJ2-2, with a possible D match to TRBD2 (6 bases). Between the trimmed V and J ends, which lost 2 bases and 6 bases, there was a span of 8 bases. The length of the CDR3 is 13 residues. CDR1 is SGHRS and CDR2 is YFSETQ in the germline V gene. The chain's CDR3 is CASSFGGAGELFF. The CDR3 DNA reads as TGCGCCAGCAGCTTCGGGGGAGCCGGGGAGCTGTTTTTT. Variable domain in full (rest from reference TRBV5-1 and TRBJ2-2): KAGVTQTPRYLIKTRGQQVTLSCSPISGHRSVSWYQQTPGQGLQFLFEYFSETQRNKGNFPGRFSGRQFSNSRSEMNVSTLELGDSALYLCASSFGGAGELFFGEGSRLTVL.

Concerning this clone: One end of the junction varies from germline; a read error may be responsible. The chain links TRBV28 to TRBJ2-4, with TRBD1 as a possible D gene (6 bases). CDR1 MDHEN and CDR2 SYDVKM come from the germline V gene. CDR3 length: 14 amino acids. The CDR3 here is CASSLSATGAIQYF. The CDR3 DNA sequence: TGTGCCAGCAGCTTATCCGCGACAGGAGCCATTCAGTACTTC.

A few counts support this clone. V gene TRBV3-1 (or the pseudogene TRBV3-2) combines with J gene TRBJ1-2, with 9 bases matching TRBD1. This CDR3 region has 13 residues. CDR1 and CDR2 (germline): LGHDT, YNNKEL (reference sequence). J gave up 8 bases and V 3 bases, and 4 bases lay outside the gene matches. Written as DNA, the CDR3 is TGTGCCAGCAGCCAGGGACAGGGCCTCGGCTACACCTTC. It is translated as CASSQGQGLGYTF.

The chain is built from TRBV6-1 and TRBJ1-1, with D perhaps TRBD1 (5 bases). V lost 1 base and J 5 bases, leaving 14 bases between the germline ends. CDR1 and CDR2 (germline): MNHNS, SASEGT. The CDR3 is 15 residues long. This CDR3 reads CASSEGGATETEAFF. In DNA form, the CDR3 reads TGTGCCAGCAGTGAAGGCGGGGCAACGGAGACTGAAGCTTTCTTT.

V is TRBV24-1 and J is TRBJ1-5, with D unclear. V lost 12 bases and J lost 0, with 17 bases in between. From germline, CDR1 is KGHDR and CDR2 SFDVKD. The CDR3 spans 15 residues. Written as DNA, the CDR3 is TGTGCCTCGTTAGAGAAAGCGAATAGCAATCAGCCCCAGCATTTT. It yields the protein CASLEKANSNQPQHF.

This clone has just a few counts. This chain links TRBV5-4 with TRBJ2-5, with unresolved D. The CDR3 length is 13 residues. Between the trimmed V and J ends, which lost 2 bases and 0 bases, there was a span of 5 bases. CDR1 SGHNT and CDR2 YYREEE come from the germline V gene (reference sequence). This chain's CDR3 is CASSLTHQETQYF. CDR3 nucleotides: TGTGCCAGCAGCTTAACACACCAAGAGACCCAGTACTTC.